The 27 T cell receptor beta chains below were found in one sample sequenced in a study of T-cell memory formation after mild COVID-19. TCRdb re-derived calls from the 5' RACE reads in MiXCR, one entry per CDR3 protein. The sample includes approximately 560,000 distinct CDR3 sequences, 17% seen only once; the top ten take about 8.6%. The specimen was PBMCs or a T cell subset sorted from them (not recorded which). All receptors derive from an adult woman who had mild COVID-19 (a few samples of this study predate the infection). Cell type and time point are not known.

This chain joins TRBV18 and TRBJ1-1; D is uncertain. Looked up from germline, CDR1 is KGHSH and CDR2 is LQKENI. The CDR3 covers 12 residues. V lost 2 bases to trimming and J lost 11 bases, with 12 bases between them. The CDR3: CASSPAGVVAFF. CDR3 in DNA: TGTGCCAGCTCACCAGCGGGCGTTGTGGCTTTCTTT.

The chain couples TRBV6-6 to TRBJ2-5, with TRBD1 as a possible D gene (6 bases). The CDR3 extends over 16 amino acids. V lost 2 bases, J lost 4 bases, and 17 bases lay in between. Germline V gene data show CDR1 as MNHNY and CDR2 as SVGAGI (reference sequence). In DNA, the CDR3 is TGTGCCAGCAGTTACCCGGCGACAGGATCGGCAGAGACCCAGTACTTC. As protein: CASSYPATGSAETQYF.

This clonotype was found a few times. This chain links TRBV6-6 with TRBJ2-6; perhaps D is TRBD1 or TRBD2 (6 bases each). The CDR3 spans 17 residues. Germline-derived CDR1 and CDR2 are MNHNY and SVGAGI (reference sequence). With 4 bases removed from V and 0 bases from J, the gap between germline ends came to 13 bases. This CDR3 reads CASSLGGRISGANVLTF. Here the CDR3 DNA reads TGTGCCAGCAGTTTGGGGGGCCGGATCTCTGGGGCCAACGTCCTGACTTTC.

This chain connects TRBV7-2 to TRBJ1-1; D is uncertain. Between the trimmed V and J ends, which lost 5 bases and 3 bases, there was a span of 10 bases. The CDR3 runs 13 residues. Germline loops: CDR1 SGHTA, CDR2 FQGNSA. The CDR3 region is CASSRVIDTEAFF. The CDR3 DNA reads TGTGCCAGCAGCCGGGTCATAGACACTGAAGCTTTCTTT.

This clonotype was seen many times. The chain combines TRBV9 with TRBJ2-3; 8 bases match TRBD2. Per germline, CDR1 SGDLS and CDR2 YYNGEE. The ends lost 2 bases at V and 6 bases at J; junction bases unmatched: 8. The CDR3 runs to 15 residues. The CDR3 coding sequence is TGTGCCAGCAGCGTTTCCGGGACTAGTGCCGATACGCAGTATTTT. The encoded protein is CASSVSGTSADTQYF.

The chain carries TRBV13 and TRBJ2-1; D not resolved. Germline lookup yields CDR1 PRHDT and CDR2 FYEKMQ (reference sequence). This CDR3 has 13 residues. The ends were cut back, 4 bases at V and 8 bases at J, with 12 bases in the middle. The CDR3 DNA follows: TGTGCCAGCAGCTCAGTAGACGTGGATGAGCAGTTCTTC. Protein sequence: CASSSVDVDEQFF.

The CDR3 DNA follows: TGTGCCATCAGTGAGTCGAGACTAGCGGGGTACACAGATACGCAGTATTTT. Protein product: CAISESRLAGYTDTQYF. The chain recombines TRBV10-3 with TRBJ2-3; 11 bases are a match to TRBD2. The CDR3 extends over 17 amino acids. CDR1 and CDR2 from the germline V gene are ENHRY and SYGVKD. The V gene end was trimmed by 0 bases and the J gene end by 2 bases; junction bases not matched to a gene: 4.

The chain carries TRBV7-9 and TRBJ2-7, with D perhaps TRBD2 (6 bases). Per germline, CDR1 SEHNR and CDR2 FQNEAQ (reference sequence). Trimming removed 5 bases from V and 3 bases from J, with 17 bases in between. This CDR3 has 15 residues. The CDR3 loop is CASSPGGPPSYEQYF. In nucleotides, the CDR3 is TGTGCCAGCAGCCCCGGGGGTCCCCCCAGCTACGAGCAGTACTTC.

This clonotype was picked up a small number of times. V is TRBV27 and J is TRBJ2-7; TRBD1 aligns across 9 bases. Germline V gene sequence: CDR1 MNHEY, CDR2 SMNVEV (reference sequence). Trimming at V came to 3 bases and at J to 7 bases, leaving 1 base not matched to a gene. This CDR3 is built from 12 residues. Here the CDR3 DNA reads TGTGCCAGCAGTTTCGGACAGGGGGAGCAGTACTTC. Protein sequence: CASSFGQGEQYF.

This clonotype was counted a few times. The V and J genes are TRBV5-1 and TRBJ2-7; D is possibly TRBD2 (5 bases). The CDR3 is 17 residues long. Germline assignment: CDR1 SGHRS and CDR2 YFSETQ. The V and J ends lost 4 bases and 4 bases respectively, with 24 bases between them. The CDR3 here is CASSLPKDLTGNYEQYF. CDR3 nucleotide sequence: TGCGCCAGCAGCCTCCCTAAGGACCTAACGGGGAATTACGAGCAGTACTTC. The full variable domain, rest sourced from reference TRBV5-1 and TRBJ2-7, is KAGVTQTPRYLIKTRGQQVTLSCSPISGHRSVSWYQQTPGQGLQFLFEYFSETQRNKGNFPGRFSGRQFSNSRSEMNVSTLELGDSALYLCASSLPKDLTGNYEQYFGPGTRLTVT.

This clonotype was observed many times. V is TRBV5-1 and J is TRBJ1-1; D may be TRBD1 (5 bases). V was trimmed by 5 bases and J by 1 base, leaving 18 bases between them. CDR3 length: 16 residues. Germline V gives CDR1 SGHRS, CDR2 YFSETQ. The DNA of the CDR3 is TGCGCCAGCAGGCCCTTGTCCGTTGGGGGGAACACTGAAGCTTTCTTT. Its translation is CASRPLSVGGNTEAFF.

CDR3 loop: CASSRRGGARDTGELFF. The CDR3 DNA reads TGTGCCAGCAGCCGAAGAGGGGGGGCCCGCGACACCGGGGAGCTGTTTTTT. The rearrangement joins TRBV5-4 to TRBJ2-2; D perhaps matches TRBD2 (7 bases). CDR3 length: 17 amino acids. Trimming pared 4 bases from V and 3 bases from J, leaving 19 bases between. Germline assignment: CDR1 SGHNT and CDR2 YYREEE (reference sequence).

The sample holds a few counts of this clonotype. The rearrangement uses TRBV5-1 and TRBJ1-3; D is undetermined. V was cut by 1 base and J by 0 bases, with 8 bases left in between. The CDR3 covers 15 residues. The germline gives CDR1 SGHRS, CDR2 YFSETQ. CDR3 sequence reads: CASSLSPDSGNTIYF. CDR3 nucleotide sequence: TGCGCCAGCAGCTTGTCGCCGGACTCTGGAAACACCATATATTTT.

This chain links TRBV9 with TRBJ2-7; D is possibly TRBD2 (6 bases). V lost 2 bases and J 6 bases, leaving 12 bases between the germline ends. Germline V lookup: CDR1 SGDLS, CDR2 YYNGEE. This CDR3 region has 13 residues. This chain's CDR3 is CASSVLGGGEQYF. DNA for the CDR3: TGTGCCAGCAGCGTGCTCGGGGGTGGCGAGCAGTACTTC.

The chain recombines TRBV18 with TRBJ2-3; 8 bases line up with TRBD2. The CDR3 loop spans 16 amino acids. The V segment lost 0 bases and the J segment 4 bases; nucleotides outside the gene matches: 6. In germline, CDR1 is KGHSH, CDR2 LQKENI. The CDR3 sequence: CASSPPGKAGADTQYF. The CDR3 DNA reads TGTGCCAGCTCACCACCGGGGAAAGCGGGGGCAGATACGCAGTATTTT.

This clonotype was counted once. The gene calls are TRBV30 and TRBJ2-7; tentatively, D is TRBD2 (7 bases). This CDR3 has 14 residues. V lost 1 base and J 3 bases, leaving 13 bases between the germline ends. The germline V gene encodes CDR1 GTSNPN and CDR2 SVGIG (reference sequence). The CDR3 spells CAWSGGGGLYEQYF. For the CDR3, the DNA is TGTGCCTGGAGTGGGGGCGGGGGCCTCTACGAGCAGTACTTC.

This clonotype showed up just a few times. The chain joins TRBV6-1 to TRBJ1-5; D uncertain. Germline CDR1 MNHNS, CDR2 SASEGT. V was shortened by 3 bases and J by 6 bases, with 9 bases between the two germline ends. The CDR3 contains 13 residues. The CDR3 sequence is CASSEDRGQPQHF. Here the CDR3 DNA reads TGTGCCAGCAGTGAGGACCGCGGTCAGCCCCAGCATTTT.

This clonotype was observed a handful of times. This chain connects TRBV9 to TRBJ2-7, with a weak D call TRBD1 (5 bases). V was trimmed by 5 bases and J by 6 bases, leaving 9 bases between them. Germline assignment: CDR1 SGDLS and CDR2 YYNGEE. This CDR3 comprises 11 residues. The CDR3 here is CASRSRVEQYF. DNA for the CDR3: TGTGCCAGCAGGAGCAGGGTCGAGCAGTACTTC.

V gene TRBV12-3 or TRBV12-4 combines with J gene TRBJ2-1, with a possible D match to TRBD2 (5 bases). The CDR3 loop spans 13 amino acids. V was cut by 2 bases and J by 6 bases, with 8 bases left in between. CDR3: CASSLRGPNEQFF. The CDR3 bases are TGTGCCAGCAGTTTACGAGGGCCCAATGAGCAGTTCTTC.

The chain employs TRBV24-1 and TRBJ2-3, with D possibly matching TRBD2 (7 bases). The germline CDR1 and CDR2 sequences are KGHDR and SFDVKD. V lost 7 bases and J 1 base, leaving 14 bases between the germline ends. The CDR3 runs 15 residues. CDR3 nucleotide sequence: TGTGCCACCAGCCCGAGGGGGGGAGGCACAGATACGCAGTATTTT. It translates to CATSPRGGGTDTQYF.

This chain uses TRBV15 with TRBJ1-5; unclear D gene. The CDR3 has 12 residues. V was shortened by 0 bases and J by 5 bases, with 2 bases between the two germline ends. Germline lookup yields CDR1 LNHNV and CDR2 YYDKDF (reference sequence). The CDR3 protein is CATSRDYQPQHF. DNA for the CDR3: TGTGCCACCAGCAGAGATTATCAGCCCCAGCATTTT.

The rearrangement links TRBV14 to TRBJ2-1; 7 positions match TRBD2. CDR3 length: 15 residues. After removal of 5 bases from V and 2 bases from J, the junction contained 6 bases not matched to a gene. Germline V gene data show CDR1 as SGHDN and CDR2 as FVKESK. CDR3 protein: CASSSRERPYNEQFF. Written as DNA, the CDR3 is TGTGCCAGCAGCTCGCGGGAGAGGCCCTACAATGAGCAGTTCTTC.

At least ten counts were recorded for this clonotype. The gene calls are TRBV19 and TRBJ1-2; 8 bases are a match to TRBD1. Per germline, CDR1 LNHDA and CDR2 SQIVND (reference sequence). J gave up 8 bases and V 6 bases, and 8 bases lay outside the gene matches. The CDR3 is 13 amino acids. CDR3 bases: TGTGCCAGTAGGAACAGACAGGGGAGAGGCTACACCTTC. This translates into CASRNRQGRGYTF.

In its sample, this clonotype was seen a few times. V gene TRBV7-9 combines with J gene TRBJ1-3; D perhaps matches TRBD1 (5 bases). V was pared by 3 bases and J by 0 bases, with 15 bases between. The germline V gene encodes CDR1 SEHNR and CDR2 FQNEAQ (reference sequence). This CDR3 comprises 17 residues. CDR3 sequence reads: CASSLPPGLTSGNTIYF. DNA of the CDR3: TGTGCCAGCAGCTTGCCGCCGGGACTGACCTCTGGAAACACCATATATTTT.

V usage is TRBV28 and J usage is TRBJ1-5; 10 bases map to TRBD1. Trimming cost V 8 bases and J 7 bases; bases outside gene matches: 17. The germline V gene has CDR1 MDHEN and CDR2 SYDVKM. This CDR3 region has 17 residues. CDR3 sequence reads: CASPPGQGTKEMQPQHF. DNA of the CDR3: TGTGCCAGCCCTCCGGGACAGGGGACCAAGGAGATGCAGCCCCAGCATTTT. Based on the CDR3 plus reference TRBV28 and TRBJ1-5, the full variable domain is DVKVTQSSRYLVKRTGEKVFLECVQDMDHENMFWYRQDPGLGLRLIYFSYDVKMKEKGDIPEGYSVSREKKERFSLILESASTNQTSMYLCASPPGQGTKEMQPQHFGDGTRLSIL.

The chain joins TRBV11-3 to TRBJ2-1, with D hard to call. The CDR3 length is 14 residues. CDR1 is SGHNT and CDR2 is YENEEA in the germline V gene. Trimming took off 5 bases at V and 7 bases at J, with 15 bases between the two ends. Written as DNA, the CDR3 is TGTGCCAGCAGCCCGTGGGGTTTGGCAAATGAGCAGTTCTTC. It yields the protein CASSPWGLANEQFF.

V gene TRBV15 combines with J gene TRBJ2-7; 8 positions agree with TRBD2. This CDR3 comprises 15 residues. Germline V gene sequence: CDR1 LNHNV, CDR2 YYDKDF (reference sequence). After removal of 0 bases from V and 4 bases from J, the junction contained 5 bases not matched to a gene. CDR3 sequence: CATSRDLGLGYEQYF. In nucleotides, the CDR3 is TGTGCCACCAGCAGAGATTTGGGACTAGGTTACGAGCAGTACTTC.